The clone carrying this T cell receptor (beta chain) was detected only once. Then a second PCR, running roughly 7 to 11 cycles, was carried out with a sample-barcoded 5' primer and a J-beta primer mix. A single record per CDR3 protein comes from TCRdb applying MiXCR to the 5' RACE reads. This table has around 1,500,000 distinct CDR3 sequences, 40% to 50% appearing once. This entry comes from a study of blood T cells in healthy people across ages. CDR3 length: 15 amino acids. Germline-derived CDR1 and CDR2 are MDHEN and SYDVKM. V was pared by 5 bases and J by 3 bases, with 9 bases of the junction left unmatched.

The chain uses TRBV28 and TRBJ1-2; 7 bases agree with TRBD1. The sample was blood. The source of this sequence is a woman between 18 and 29 years old in good health. The DNA of the CDR3 is TGTGCCAGCAGTAGTGTCGGGACAGAAGACTATGGCTACACCTTC. This encodes CASSSVGTEDYGYTF.